The 10 T cell receptor beta chains below all came from one sample that was sequenced in a study of control samples from healthy donors and cancer patients. Using immunoSEQ multiplex PCR, the repertoire was profiled, and TCRdb retains in-frame clones only, with some absent. This sample yields 130,000 or so clones, of which roughly 92% are seen a single time; around 6% belongs to the top ten. Sequenced: blood. The receptors were gathered from a man aged 18 to 29 in good health.

The V call is TRBV12-3 or TRBV12-4, the J call TRBJ1-2; 7 bases fit TRBD1. J was trimmed by 7 bases and V by 7 bases; bases with no gene match: 9. CDR3 length equals 13 residues. DNA for the CDR3: TGTGCCAGCAAACGTCCCGGGACAGTTGGCTACACCTTC. Translation gives CASKRPGTVGYTF.

This sequence joins TRBV6-1 and TRBJ1-3, with a possible D match to TRBD1 (5 bases). CDR3 length: 17 residues. The V gene lost 4 bases and the J gene lost 0 bases, with 16 bases spanning the gap. Germline V gene data show CDR1 as MNHNS and CDR2 as SASEGT. CDR3 sequence (DNA): TGTGCCAGCAGTGCAGATCCGACGAGGGGCTCTGGAAACACCATATATTTT. Its translation: CASSADPTRGSGNTIYF.

V and J are TRBV12-5 and TRBJ1-5, with TRBD1 as a possible D gene (5 bases). Germline-derived CDR1 and CDR2 are LGHNT and FRNRAP. The CDR3 totals 17 residues. V was shortened by 6 bases and J by 4 bases, with 22 bases between the two germline ends. The DNA of the CDR3 is TGTGCTAGTGGGCCACCAAACCCCCCAGGGAGGAATCAGCCCCAGCATTTT. It translates to CASGPPNPPGRNQPQHF.

The chain has TRBV30 and TRBJ1-3; TRBD1 agrees at 8 bases. The CDR3 runs to 17 residues. The ends lost 1 base at V and 1 base at J; junction bases unmatched: 9. Per germline, CDR1 GTSNPN and CDR2 SVGIG (reference sequence). CDR3 sequence: CAWSDYGQGRSGNTIYF. In nucleotides, the CDR3 is TGTGCCTGGAGTGACTACGGACAGGGTCGGTCTGGAAACACCATATATTTT.

The sample holds a few counts of this clone. This chain connects TRBV7-9 to TRBJ1-5, with 7 bases that match TRBD1. Germline CDR1 is SEHNR and CDR2 is FQNEAQ (reference sequence). Losses at the gene ends were 4 bases for V and 5 bases for J; bases not matched to a gene: 8. The CDR3 is made up of 15 amino acids. This chain's CDR3 is CASSSNRGGDQPQHF. The CDR3 DNA is TGTGCCAGCAGCTCGAACAGGGGAGGCGATCAGCCCCAGCATTTT.

The J gene is TRBJ2-3, the V gene TRBV4-1; 9 bases line up with TRBD2. CDR3 size: 17 residues. Germline trimming cut 3 bases from V and 2 bases from J; bases unmatched to any gene: 9. In germline, CDR1 is MGHRA, CDR2 YSYEKL. The CDR3 DNA follows: TGCGCCAGCAGCCAGGGTTGGCAGCGGGGGGCCACAGATACGCAGTATTTT. Protein: CASSQGWQRGATDTQYF.

The genes are TRBV5-1 and TRBJ1-2, with D maybe TRBD1 (6 bases). Germline V gene data show CDR1 as SGHRS and CDR2 as YFSETQ. Trimming pared 1 base from V and 8 bases from J, leaving 18 bases between. This CDR3 region has 15 residues. The CDR3 sequence: CASSLYMSGARGYTF. In DNA form, the CDR3 reads TGCGCCAGCAGCTTGTACATGTCAGGGGCTAGGGGCTACACCTTC.

J is TRBJ2-7 and V is TRBV3-1 (or the pseudogene TRBV3-2); D is possibly TRBD2 (6 bases). This CDR3 region has 13 residues. V dropped 5 bases and J dropped 8 bases, with 16 bases sitting between them. Germline CDR1 LGHDT, CDR2 YNNKEL (reference sequence). The chain's CDR3 is CASSYDRRVQQYF. CDR3 coding DNA: TGTGCCAGCAGCTACGATAGGAGGGTCCAGCAGTACTTC.

CDR3 amino acids: CASTPDRDGELFF. In DNA, the CDR3 is TGTGCCAGCACCCCAGACAGGGACGGGGAGCTGTTTTTT. V is TRBV7-9 and J is TRBJ2-2, with TRBD1 matching over 7 bases. The V gene's germline CDR1 is SEHNR and CDR2 FQNEAQ (reference sequence). The CDR3 spans 13 residues. The junction had 6 bases not matched to a gene; V was cut back by 7 bases and J by 7 bases.

The chain has TRBV3-1 (or the pseudogene TRBV3-2) and TRBJ1-4; the D is unclear. The CDR3 runs to 17 residues. CDR1 is LGHDT and CDR2 is YNNKEL in the germline V gene (reference sequence). V shed 0 bases and J shed 5 bases, with 16 bases lying between them. CDR3 loop: CASSQDVPGNINEKLFF. In DNA, the CDR3 is TGTGCCAGCAGCCAAGATGTGCCAGGTAACATCAATGAAAAACTGTTTTTT.